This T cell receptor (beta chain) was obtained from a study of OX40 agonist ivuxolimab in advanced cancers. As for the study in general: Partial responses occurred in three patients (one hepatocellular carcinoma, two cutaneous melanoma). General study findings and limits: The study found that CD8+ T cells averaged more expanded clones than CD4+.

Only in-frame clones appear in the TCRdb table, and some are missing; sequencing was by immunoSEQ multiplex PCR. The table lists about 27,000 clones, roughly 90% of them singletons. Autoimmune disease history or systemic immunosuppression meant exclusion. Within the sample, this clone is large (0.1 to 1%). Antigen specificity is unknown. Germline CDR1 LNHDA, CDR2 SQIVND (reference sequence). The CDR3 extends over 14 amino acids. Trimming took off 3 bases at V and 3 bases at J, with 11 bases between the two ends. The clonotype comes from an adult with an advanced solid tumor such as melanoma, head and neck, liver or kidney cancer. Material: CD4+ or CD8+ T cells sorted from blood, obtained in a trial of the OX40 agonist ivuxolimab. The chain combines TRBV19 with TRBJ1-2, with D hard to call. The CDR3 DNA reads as TGTGCCAGTAGTATCTCGAGTCAATACTATGGCTACACCTTC. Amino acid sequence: CASSISSQYYGYTF.